The rows below give T cell receptor beta chains drawn from one sample of a study of T-cell memory formation after mild COVID-19. TCRdb itself ran the 5' RACE reads through MiXCR, one entry per CDR3 protein. The sample has 310,000 or so distinct CDR3 sequences, 15% seen once. Material: PBMCs or a T cell subset sorted from them (not recorded which). The source of these receptors is a man aged 18-30 years who had mild COVID-19 (a few samples of this study predate the infection). Cell type and time point are not known. Both conserved end residues are part of each CDR3. D genes are given only for firm matches. Size is stated for part of the rows, as once, few or many counts, or as a class when the clone is expanded.

j_call clone_size v_call d_call cdr3_nt cdr3_aa
TRBJ1-2 NA TRBV7-2 TRBD1 TGTGCCAGCCGACTACCGGGACAGGTCAATGGCTACACCTTC CASRLPGQVNGYTF
TRBJ1-2 few TRBV4-3 NA TGCGCCAGCAGCCAAGATTGGTACGGAAATAACTATGGCTACACCTTC CASSQDWYGNNYGYTF
TRBJ2-7 NA TRBV5-1 NA TGCGCCAGCAGCTCGCGACTCTCCTACGAGCAGTACTTC CASSSRLSYEQYF
TRBJ2-7 NA TRBV9 TRBD1 TGTGCCAGCAGCCCCCAGACAGGGGTCGTCTACGAGCAGTACTTC CASSPQTGVVYEQYF
TRBJ1-2 few TRBV7-2 NA TGTGCCAGCAGCCCCTTGACGGGGAAGAGGGGGTATGGCTACACCTTC CASSPLTGKRGYGYTF
TRBJ2-1 few TRBV9 TRBD1 TGTGCCAGCAGCGTTACAGGGGTCCAGTCCTACAATGAGCAGTTCTTC CASSVTGVQSYNEQFF
TRBJ1-1 few TRBV18 NA TGTGCCAGCTCACTTCCAGAGAACACTGAAGCTTTCTTT CASSLPENTEAFF
TRBJ2-5 NA TRBV7-2 TRBD1 TGTGCCAGCAGAACAGGGGTACGCGAGACCCAGTACTTC CASRTGVRETQYF
TRBJ1-2 NA TRBV2 NA TGTGCCAGCAGCCCCAAAACATATCATTCCCTTGGCTACACCTTC CASSPKTYHSLGYTF
TRBJ2-3 NA TRBV6-5 TRBD2 TGTGCCAGCAGTTACTCGACTAGCGGGCGGACAGATACGCAGTATTTT CASSYSTSGRTDTQYF
TRBJ2-1 few TRBV5-1 NA TGCGCCAGCAGCATCCCCGGGGAGCACAATGAGCAGTTCTTC CASSIPGEHNEQFF
TRBJ2-3 many TRBV5-1 NA TGCGCCAGCAGCCAACTAGGAAGCACAGATACGCAGTATTTT CASSQLGSTDTQYF
TRBJ2-3 many TRBV7-6 NA TGTGCCAGCAGCCCACGTCCCCAGGGAGATACGCAGTATTTT CASSPRPQGDTQYF
TRBJ2-3 many TRBV6-6 TRBD1 TGTGCCAGCAGTTACAGGGGGCTTGGCACAGATACGCAGTATTTT CASSYRGLGTDTQYF
TRBJ2-3 NA TRBV11-2 TRBD2 TGTGCCACCGTACCCGCGGGGGTCACAGATACGCAGTATTTT CATVPAGVTDTQYF
TRBJ2-1 NA TRBV6-2/TRBV6-3 NA TGTGCCAGCAGGTACCGGGAATCCCGGTATGAGCAGTTCTTC CASRYRESRYEQFF
TRBJ2-5 NA TRBV7-3 NA TGTGCCAGCAGCTTAGATCGGGGTAAAGAGACCCAGTACTTC CASSLDRGKETQYF
TRBJ2-7 many TRBV20-1 TRBD2 TGCAGTGCTAGAGCGCGACTAGCGGGGGGGCGGGGCGAGCAGTACTTC CSARARLAGGRGEQYF
TRBJ1-1 few TRBV23-1 NA TGCGCCAGCCCGAGGCGGGCCAGGGCCACTGAAGCTTTCTTT CASPRRARATEAFF
TRBJ2-1 few TRBV5-4 TRBD2 TGTGCCAGCAGCTTCGGGCGGGCCGGGGGGAATGAGCAGTTCTTC CASSFGRAGGNEQFF
TRBJ1-2 NA TRBV11-1 NA TGTGCCAGCAGCTTAGTCGGACAAGGATCGTCTGGCTACACCTTC CASSLVGQGSSGYTF
TRBJ1-1 NA TRBV12-3/TRBV12-4 NA TGTGCCAGCAGTTTATACAGGGACACTGAAGCTTTCTTT CASSLYRDTEAFF
TRBJ1-1 many TRBV12-3/TRBV12-4 NA TGTGCCAGCGGGCTCGCTTTCTTT CASGLAFF
TRBJ1-1 NA TRBV25-1 NA TGTGCCAGCAGTGAATTGGGGCGCTCGAACACTGAAGCTTTCTTT CASSELGRSNTEAFF
TRBJ2-1 NA TRBV10-2 TRBD1 TGCGCCAGCAGTGAGATAAGGGACAGGGAGCAGTTCTTC CASSEIRDREQFF
TRBJ2-3 few TRBV7-9 NA TGTGCCAGCAGCCCAAAAGGGCAAAGGGGCACAGATACGCAGTATTTT CASSPKGQRGTDTQYF
TRBJ2-3 few TRBV5-5 NA TGTGCCAGCAGCTTACTAGCCCCTACTAGCACAGATACGCAGTATTTT CASSLLAPTSTDTQYF
TRBJ2-5 few TRBV5-6 NA TGTGCCAGCAGCTTGTGGCATGGGTCAGAATTTTTGGAGGAGACCCAGTACTTC CASSLWHGSEFLEETQYF
TRBJ2-3 few TRBV20-1 TRBD1 TGCAGTGCAGAAGGGGGCGCAGATACGCAGTATTTT CSAEGGADTQYF